This TCR beta chain was documented in a study of T cell responses to AZD1222 COVID-19 vaccine. General study points: White British donors predominated, females outnumbered males, and clonal diversity was possibly underestimated. Spike-specific TCR repertoires showed rising breadth and depth after two AZD1222 doses. There were vaccine-associated CD4 TCRs across spike, dominant at 160-218 and 743-854.

The method was immunoSEQ multiplex PCR; TCRdb's version includes in-frame clones alone and lacks a portion of them. The repertoire holds roughly 150,000 clones, with roughly 88% as singletons. Details on this clone: Antigen specificity is unknown.

The germline V gene encodes CDR1 SGHRS and CDR2 YFSETQ. Trimming pared 0 bases from V and 9 bases from J, leaving 11 bases between. CDR3 size: 13 residues. This clonotype was sampled from an adult who received the AZD1222 COVID-19 vaccine. The chain couples TRBV5-1 to TRBJ2-3; perhaps TRBD2 as D (5 bases). The sample here was peripheral blood, taken 28 days after the second AZD1222 dose. CDR3 residues: CASSLGPRRTQYF. The CDR3 DNA reads as TGCGCCAGCAGCTTGGGGCCTAGGAGGACGCAGTATTTT.